This T cell receptor (beta chain) was sequenced during a study of OX40 agonist ivuxolimab in advanced cancers. Across the whole study: Patients were given ivuxolimab, an antibody that agonizes OX40 (CD134).

The CDR3 spans 14 residues. Germline lookup yields CDR1 SGHRS and CDR2 YFSETQ. V was trimmed by 5 bases and J by 2 bases, leaving 14 bases between them. Produced via immunoSEQ multiplex PCR; TCRdb's table is partial and in-frame only. Among about 48,000 clones listed, around 87% were seen once. The rearrangement joins TRBV5-1 to TRBJ2-7; the D is unclear. The TCR comes from an adult with an advanced solid tumor such as melanoma, head and neck, liver or kidney cancer. Source: CD4+ or CD8+ T cells sorted from blood, taken in a trial of the OX40 agonist ivuxolimab. The CDR3 loop is CASSSDWKPYEQYF. Here the CDR3 DNA reads TGCGCCAGCAGTTCTGACTGGAAACCCTACGAGCAGTACTTC.